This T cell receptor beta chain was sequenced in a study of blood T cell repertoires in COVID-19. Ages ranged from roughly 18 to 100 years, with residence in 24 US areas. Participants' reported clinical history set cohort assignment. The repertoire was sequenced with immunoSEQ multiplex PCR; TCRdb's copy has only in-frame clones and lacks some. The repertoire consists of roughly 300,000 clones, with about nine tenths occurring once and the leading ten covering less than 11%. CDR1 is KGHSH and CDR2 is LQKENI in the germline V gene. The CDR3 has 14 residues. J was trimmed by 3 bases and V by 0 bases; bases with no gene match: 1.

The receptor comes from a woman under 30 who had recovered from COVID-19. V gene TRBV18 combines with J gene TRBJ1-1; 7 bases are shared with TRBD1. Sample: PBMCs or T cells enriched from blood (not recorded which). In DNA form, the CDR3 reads TGTGCCAGCTCACCACCGAGGGGGCACACTGAAGCTTTCTTT. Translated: CASSPPRGHTEAFF.